A single T cell receptor (beta chain) is shown here with its context. The antigen remains undetermined. Germline values: CDR1 GTSNPN, CDR2 SVGIG (reference sequence). The V gene lost 5 bases and the J gene lost 1 base, with 11 bases spanning the gap. The CDR3 is made up of 13 amino acids. The sample belongs to a study of graft-versus-host responses after intestinal transplantation. Study details: Anti-thymocyte globulin served as induction for all recipients, who then took tacrolimus and steroids for around 3 years.

The data were produced by immunoSEQ multiplex PCR, yet TCRdb's version contains in-frame clones alone and is incomplete. Here the sample spans about 100,000 clones, 87% being singletons. This clonotype originated in a human donor who was the organ donor for an intestinal transplant. J is TRBJ1-1 and V is TRBV30; TRBD1 might be the D (5 bases). The starting material was unstimulated CD4+ T cells sorted from spleen or lymph node cells, obtained before transplant. In nucleotides, the CDR3 is TGTGCCTGGGCCCTTGGGGCGAACACTGAAGCTTTCTTT. Residues: CAWALGANTEAFF.